This passage covers 19 T cell receptor beta chains from one sample sequenced in a study of blood T cell repertoires in COVID-19. Clones were read by immunoSEQ multiplex PCR, and TCRdb kept only the in-frame ones, dropping some. The sample records over 150,000 clones, about 88% being singletons. The sample taken for sequencing was peripheral blood. These receptors were obtained from a man in his fifties or sixties with COVID-19, enrolled during active disease.

This rearrangement joins TRBV24-1 to TRBJ1-1, with unresolved D. In germline, CDR1 is KGHDR, CDR2 SFDVKD. The CDR3 runs 13 residues. V was pared by 0 bases and J by 5 bases, with 6 bases between. This CDR3 reads CATSDLTRTEAFF. The CDR3 DNA reads as TGTGCCACCAGTGATTTGACAAGAACTGAAGCTTTCTTT.

This clone came up many times. The genes are TRBV27 and TRBJ1-4; D might be TRBD1 (5 bases). This CDR3 region has 16 residues. Looked up from germline, CDR1 is MNHEY and CDR2 is SMNVEV (reference sequence). Trimming stripped 5 bases from V and 0 bases from J, with 13 bases between. The CDR3 nucleotides read TGTGCCAGCAGTACCACGTGGGGGGCAACTAATGAAAAACTGTTTTTT. It encodes CASSTTWGATNEKLFF. Full variable domain (outside the CDR3, taken from reference TRBV27 and TRBJ1-4): EAQVTQNPRYLITVTGKKLTVTCSQNMNHEYMSWYRQDPGLGLRQIYYSMNVEVTDKGDVPEGYKVSRKEKRNFPLILESPSPNQTSLYFCASSTTWGATNEKLFFGSGTQLSVL.

The V call is TRBV15, the J call TRBJ2-6; D call uncertain. Per the germline V gene, CDR1 is LNHNV and CDR2 is YYDKDF (reference sequence). The CDR3 has 16 residues. With 2 bases removed from V and 0 bases from J, the gap between germline ends came to 8 bases. The CDR3 protein is CATSRPSSSGANVLTF. Written as DNA, the CDR3 is TGTGCCACCAGCAGACCTAGTAGCTCTGGGGCCAACGTCCTGACTTTC.

The J gene is TRBJ2-1, the V gene TRBV19; 15 nucleotides align to TRBD2. The germline V gene encodes CDR1 LNHDA and CDR2 SQIVND (reference sequence). This CDR3 contains 19 residues. V gave up 7 bases and J gave up 9 bases; unmatched junction bases: 19. The CDR3 protein is CASNHPGTSGRPHRFEQFF. The CDR3 coding sequence is TGTGCCAGTAACCATCCCGGGACTAGCGGGAGGCCCCACCGTTTTGAGCAGTTCTTC.

The chain is built from TRBV5-4 and TRBJ2-7; a weak D match, TRBD2 (5 bases). The length of the CDR3 is 15 residues. Per the germline V gene, CDR1 is SGHNT and CDR2 is YYREEE (reference sequence). Trimming cost V 3 bases and J 3 bases, with 16 bases left between them. This chain's CDR3 is CASSSSLGVGYEQYF. CDR3 DNA: TGTGCCAGCAGCTCCTCCCTCGGGGTGGGCTACGAGCAGTACTTC.

The V call is TRBV11-2, the J call TRBJ1-6; 9 bases are a match to TRBD1. Germline CDR1 reads SGHAT; CDR2 reads FQNNGV. The J segment lost 7 bases and the V segment lost 3 bases, leaving 1 base of the junction unmatched. The CDR3 sequence is 14 residues long. Written as DNA, the CDR3 is TGTGCCAGCAGCTTGGGACAGGGAAATTCACCCCTCCACTTT. Its translation is CASSLGQGNSPLHF.

The rearrangement joins TRBV5-1 to TRBJ2-7, with D perhaps matching TRBD1 (6 bases). This CDR3 has 15 residues. V was pared by 4 bases and J by 5 bases, with 19 bases between. Germline V lookup: CDR1 SGHRS, CDR2 YFSETQ. CDR3 region: CASSVQTGNPNEQYF. The CDR3 bases are TGCGCCAGCAGCGTTCAGACAGGTAACCCCAACGAGCAGTACTTC.

The chain couples TRBV7-9 to TRBJ2-2; TRBD1 agrees at 10 bases. Germline-derived CDR1 and CDR2 are SEHNR and FQNEAQ (reference sequence). This CDR3 has 17 amino acids. V lost 1 base, J lost 4 bases, and 6 bases stayed unmatched. DNA of the CDR3: TGTGCCAGCAGCTTAGACCCGGGACAGGGGACCACCGGGGAGCTGTTTTTT. Amino acid sequence: CASSLDPGQGTTGELFF.

The CDR3 DNA sequence: TGTGCCAGTAGTATAGTCGGGGTCCCAGAGGAGACCCAGTACTTC. Protein sequence: CASSIVGVPEETQYF. This rearrangement joins TRBV19 to TRBJ2-5; TRBD2 might be the D (5 bases). Germline V lookup: CDR1 LNHDA, CDR2 SQIVND (reference sequence). V was clipped by 1 base and J by 5 bases, with 14 bases between them. The length of the CDR3 is 15 residues. Filled out from reference TRBV19 and TRBJ2-5, the complete variable domain reads DGGITQSPKYLFRKEGQNVTLSCEQNLNHDAMYWYRQDPGQGLRLIYYSQIVNDFQKGDIAEGYSVSREKKESFPLTVTSAQKNPTAFYLCASSIVGVPEETQYFGPGTRLLVL.

This rearrangement joins TRBV7-9 to TRBJ1-1; the D gene is possibly TRBD1 (6 bases). Germline CDR1 SEHNR, CDR2 FQNEAQ (reference sequence). CDR3 length equals 16 residues. V gave up 2 bases and J gave up 5 bases, with 18 bases separating them. CDR3 amino acids: CASSLMVVSGETEAFF. The DNA for the CDR3 is TGTGCCAGCAGCTTAATGGTGGTCTCAGGGGAAACTGAAGCTTTCTTT.

This clone appeared a few times. The chain combines TRBV19 with TRBJ1-1; perhaps TRBD1 as D (5 bases). CDR3 length: 13 amino acids. Germline V gene lookup returns CDR1 LNHDA and CDR2 SQIVND (reference sequence). Deletions cut 7 bases from V and 1 base from J, with 10 bases between. The CDR3 DNA reads as TGTGCCAGTAAAGGTCAGGGGAACACTGAAGCTTTCTTT. It is translated as CASKGQGNTEAFF.

This chain links TRBV6-5 with TRBJ2-5; TRBD2 might be the D (6 bases). Trimming stripped 0 bases from V and 5 bases from J, with 10 bases between. This CDR3 has 14 amino acids. Germline CDR1 MNHEY, CDR2 SVGAGI. The CDR3 protein is CASSYSGGVETQYF. DNA for the CDR3: TGTGCCAGCAGTTACTCGGGCGGGGTGGAGACCCAGTACTTC.

This chain connects TRBV3-1 (or the pseudogene TRBV3-2) to TRBJ2-3; 7 positions agree with TRBD2. Losses at the gene ends were 2 bases for V and 4 bases for J; bases not matched to a gene: 3. The germline V gene has CDR1 LGHDT and CDR2 YNNKEL (reference sequence). There are 14 residues in the CDR3. The CDR3 DNA is TGTGCCAGCAGCCAATTTGGACTAGCAGATACGCAGTATTTT. It specifies CASSQFGLADTQYF.

The V gene is TRBV7-2, the J gene TRBJ2-3, with D uncertain. Germline-derived CDR1 and CDR2 are SGHTA and FQGNSA. The CDR3 is made up of 13 amino acids. Trimming took 1 base from V and 6 from J, leaving 8 bases between them. The CDR3 sequence is CASSLEPGDTQYF. The DNA for the CDR3 is TGTGCCAGCAGCTTAGAGCCCGGGGATACGCAGTATTTT.

This chain uses TRBV5-1 with TRBJ2-2; 14 nucleotides line up with TRBD2. Trimming took 4 bases from V and 7 from J; bases not matched to a gene: 3. The length of the CDR3 is 15 residues. The V gene's germline CDR1 is SGHRS and CDR2 YFSETQ. CDR3 sequence (DNA): TGCGCCAGCAGCCCCGGACTAGCGGGGGGCGGGGAGCTGTTTTTT. It specifies CASSPGLAGGGELFF.

The genes are TRBV3-1 (or the pseudogene TRBV3-2) and TRBJ2-3; TRBD2 is a possible D gene (6 bases). V was shortened by 0 bases and J by 2 bases, with 12 bases between the two germline ends. Germline V gene sequence: CDR1 LGHDT, CDR2 YNNKEL (reference sequence). The length of the CDR3 is 16 residues. CDR3 nucleotides: TGTGCCAGCAGCCAAGATAAAGGGCGGGACACAGATACGCAGTATTTT. Its translation: CASSQDKGRDTDTQYF.

The chain combines TRBV29-1 with TRBJ1-1, with D unresolved. Germline CDR1 is SQVTM and CDR2 is ANQGSEA. V was trimmed by 7 bases and J by 4 bases, leaving 10 bases between them. This CDR3 has 11 amino acids. The CDR3 DNA reads TGCAGCGGGCGGGATAGCACTGAAGCTTTCTTT. Protein: CSGRDSTEAFF.

This chain uses TRBV19 with TRBJ1-5; TRBD1 matches 12 bases. CDR1 and CDR2 (germline): LNHDA, SQIVND (reference sequence). The V segment lost 1 base and the J segment 5 bases; nucleotides outside the gene matches: 9. The CDR3 extends over 18 amino acids. CDR3 bases: TGTGCCAGTAGTATAGGGGACAGGGGGCGCTTATCGGATCAGCCCCAGCATTTT. As protein: CASSIGDRGRLSDQPQHF.

The rearrangement uses TRBV11-2 and TRBJ2-1; TRBD2 agrees at 7 bases. The CDR3 runs 18 residues. The germline V gene has CDR1 SGHAT and CDR2 FQNNGV. V lost 1 base to trimming and J lost 7 bases; unmatched junction nucleotides: 16. The CDR3 coding sequence is TGTGCCAGCAGCTTAGCGGGCATCCGGGACTACACGTTGAATGAGCAGTTCTTC. It codes for CASSLAGIRDYTLNEQFF.